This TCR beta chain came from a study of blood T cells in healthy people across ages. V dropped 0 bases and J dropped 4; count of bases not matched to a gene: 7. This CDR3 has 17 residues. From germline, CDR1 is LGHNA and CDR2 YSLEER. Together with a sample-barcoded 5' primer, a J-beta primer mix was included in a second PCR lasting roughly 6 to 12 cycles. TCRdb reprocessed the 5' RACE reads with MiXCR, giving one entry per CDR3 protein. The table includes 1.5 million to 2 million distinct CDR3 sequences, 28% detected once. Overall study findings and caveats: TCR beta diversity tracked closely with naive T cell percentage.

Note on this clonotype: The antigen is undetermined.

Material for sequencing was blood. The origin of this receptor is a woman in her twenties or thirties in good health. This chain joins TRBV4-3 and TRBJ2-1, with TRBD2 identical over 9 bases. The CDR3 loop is CASSQDLVAGDYNEQFF. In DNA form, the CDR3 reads TGCGCCAGCAGCCAAGATCTTGTAGCGGGGGATTACAATGAGCAGTTCTTC.